This T cell receptor beta chain was captured by sequencing in a study of T cells in Graves' hyperthyroidism and ophthalmopathy. Patients were excluded for uncontrolled infection, other autoimmune disease, pregnancy or lactation. Clinical symptoms, serum thyroxine and TRAb, thyroid ultrasound and orbital computed tomography were used for the diagnoses. General study points: Separation of ophthalmopathy from stable hyperthyroidism was achieved by a 13 V-J model.

With respect to this clonotype: Its target is unknown.

From RNA transcripts, TCR beta CDR3 regions were amplified. The primer set for the first-round RT-PCR of the TCR CDR3 was HTBI. TCRdb re-called the multiplex PCR reads through MiXCR, storing one row per CDR3 protein. The data hold some 600,000 distinct CDR3 sequences, with about half observed a single time. This CDR3 comprises 15 residues. The germline V gene has CDR1 MNHEY and CDR2 SMNVEV (reference sequence). V was pared by 6 bases and J by 6 bases, with 21 bases between. The sample taken for sequencing was peripheral blood or thyroid tissue (not recorded which). The chain employs TRBV27 and TRBJ2-7; possibly TRBD1 for D (7 bases). The receptor comes from a woman aged 18-29 years with Graves' hyperthyroidism. The CDR3 nucleotides are TGTGCCAGCAGCCGGGAATCGACAGGGAGGCGCGAGCAGTACTTC. It specifies CASSRESTGRREQYF.